The clone carrying this T cell receptor beta chain was counted a few times. The antigen remains undetermined. TCRdb analysed the 5' RACE reads with MiXCR anew, one entry per CDR3 protein. This table holds about 490,000 distinct CDR3 sequences, 13% to 15% found once. Each donor (without exception) was a healthy Caucasian. These data originate in a study of identical twins. General study points: Models underpredicted monozygotic twin sharing of out-of-frame TCR alpha. In beta out-of-frame sequences, the excess sharing between twins was weaker.

V lost 7 bases, J lost 3 bases, and 16 bases lay in between. This CDR3 has 15 residues. Germline V lookup: CDR1 SNHLY, CDR2 FYNNEI. This same sample was also part of a study on yellow fever vaccine responses in identical twins.

The TCR comes from a woman younger than 30 in good health. The sequenced sample was CD4+ T cells sorted from blood. This chain connects TRBV2 to TRBJ2-1; tentatively, D is TRBD1 or TRBD2 (5 bases each). CDR3 coding DNA: TGTGCCAGCACCCGGGGAGACAGCTACTACAATGAGCAGTTCTTC. It encodes CASTRGDSYYNEQFF.